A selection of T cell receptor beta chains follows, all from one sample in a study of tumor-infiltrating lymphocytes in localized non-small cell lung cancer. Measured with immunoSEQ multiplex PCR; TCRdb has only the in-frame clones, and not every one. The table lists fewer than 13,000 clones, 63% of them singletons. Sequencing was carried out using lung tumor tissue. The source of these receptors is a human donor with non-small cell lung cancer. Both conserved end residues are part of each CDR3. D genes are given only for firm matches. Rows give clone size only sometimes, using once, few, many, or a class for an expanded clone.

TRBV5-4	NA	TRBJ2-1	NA	CASSAYWGNEQFF	TGTGCCAGCAGCGCCTACTGGGGAAATGAGCAGTTCTTC
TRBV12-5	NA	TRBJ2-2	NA	CASGLAGPGERYTGELFF	TGTGCTAGTGGTTTGGCCGGGCCGGGAGAAAGGTACACCGGGGAGCTGTTTTTT
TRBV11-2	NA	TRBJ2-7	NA	CASSLWAGGTYEQYF	TGTGCCAGCAGCTTATGGGCAGGTGGAACCTACGAGCAGTACTTC
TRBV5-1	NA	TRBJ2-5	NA	CASSFGSETQYF	TGCGCCAGCAGCTTCGGATCGGAGACCCAGTACTTC
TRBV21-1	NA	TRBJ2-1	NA	CASSKAGWKYNEQFF	TGTGCCAGCAGCAAGGCAGGGTGGAAGTACAATGAGCAGTTCTTC
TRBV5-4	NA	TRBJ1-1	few	CASSPSQGQEAFF	TGTGCCAGCAGCCCATCCCAGGGTCAGGAAGCTTTCTTT
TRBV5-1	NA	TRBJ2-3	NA	CASGQPENTDTQYF	TGCGCCAGCGGCCAACCAGAGAACACAGATACGCAGTATTTT
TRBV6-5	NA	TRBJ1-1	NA	CASSRVQGRAFF	TGTGCCAGCAGCAGGGTACAGGGTAGGGCTTTCTTT
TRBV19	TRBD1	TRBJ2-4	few	CASSFNRGLLNIQYF	TGTGCCAGTAGTTTTAACAGGGGCCTTCTAAACATTCAGTACTTC
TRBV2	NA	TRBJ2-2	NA	CASSDYGRGGWAGELFF	TGTGCCAGCAGTGACTATGGCAGGGGAGGATGGGCCGGGGAGCTGTTTTTT
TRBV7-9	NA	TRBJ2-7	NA	CASSFDEWYEQYF	TGTGCCAGCAGCTTCGACGAATGGTACGAGCAGTACTTC
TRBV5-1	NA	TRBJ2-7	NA	CASSPTSEEYEQYF	TGCGCCAGCAGCCCAACCAGCGAAGAATACGAGCAGTACTTC
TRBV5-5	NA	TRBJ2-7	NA	CASSLARGVGYEQYF	TGTGCCAGCAGCTTGGCCAGAGGGGTAGGTTACGAGCAGTACTTC
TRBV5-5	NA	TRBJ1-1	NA	CASSLVQGPGGTEAFF	TGTGCCAGCAGCCTGGTCCAGGGCCCCGGTGGCACTGAAGCTTTCTTT
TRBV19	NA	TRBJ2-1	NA	CASSKQPRYGNEQFF	TGTGCCAGTAGTAAGCAACCCCGCTACGGGAATGAGCAGTTCTTC
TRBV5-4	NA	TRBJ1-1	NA	CASSLVAGMNTEAFF	TGTGCCAGCAGCTTGGTGGCGGGGATGAACACTGAAGCTTTCTTT
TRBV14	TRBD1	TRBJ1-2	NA	CASSRQGAGYTF	TGTGCCAGCAGTCGACAGGGGGCTGGCTACACCTTC
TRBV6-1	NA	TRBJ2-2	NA	CASSASQTSGELFF	TGTGCCAGCAGTGCTAGCCAGACTAGCGGGGAGCTGTTTTTT
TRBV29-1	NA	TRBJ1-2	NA	CSVGGTPYYGYTF	TGCAGCGTTGGTGGGACTCCCTACTATGGCTACACCTTC
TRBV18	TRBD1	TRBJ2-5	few	CASSIRQGNYQETQYF	TGTGCCAGCTCAATTCGACAGGGAAATTACCAAGAGACCCAGTACTTC
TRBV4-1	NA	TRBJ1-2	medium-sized	CASSQVSATAVDGYTF	TGCGCCAGCAGCCAAGTGTCGGCAACCGCGGTGGATGGCTACACCTTC
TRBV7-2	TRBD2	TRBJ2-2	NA	CASSLGLAGAGELFF	TGTGCCAGCAGCCTCGGACTAGCGGGAGCCGGGGAGCTGTTTTTT
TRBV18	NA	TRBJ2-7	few	CASSLNHSSLRGEQYF	TGTGCCAGCTCACTTAACCACTCGTCCCTCCGGGGCGAGCAGTACTTC
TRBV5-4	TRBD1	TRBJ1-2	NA	CASSRGQGAFPGYTF	TGTGCCAGCAGCCGAGGACAGGGGGCTTTTCCCGGCTACACCTTC
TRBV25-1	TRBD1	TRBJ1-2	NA	CASLQGVGYGYTF	TGTGCCAGCCTACAGGGGGTTGGCTATGGCTACACCTTC
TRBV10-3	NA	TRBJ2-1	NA	CAITTTGRNEQFF	TGTGCCATCACCACCACAGGGAGGAATGAGCAGTTCTTC
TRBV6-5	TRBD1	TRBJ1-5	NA	CASSSADRAKPQHF	TGTGCCAGCAGTTCCGCGGACAGGGCTAAACCCCAGCATTTT
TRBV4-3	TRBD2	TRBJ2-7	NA	CASSQEGGLAGSYEQYF	TGCGCCAGCAGCCAAGAGGGCGGACTAGCGGGCTCCTACGAGCAGTACTTC
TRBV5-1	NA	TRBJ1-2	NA	CASSGGQNYGYTF	TGCGCCAGCAGCGGCGGACAGAACTATGGCTACACCTTC
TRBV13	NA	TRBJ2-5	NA	CASSLGPTQYF	TGTGCCAGCAGCTTGGGACCCACCCAGTACTTC
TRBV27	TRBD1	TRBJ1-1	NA	CASSPEGQASREAFF	TGTGCCAGCAGCCCAGAGGGACAGGCTTCCCGTGAAGCTTTCTTT
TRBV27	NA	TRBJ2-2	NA	CASSPTGHRTGELFF	TGTGCCAGCAGTCCCACCGGGCACCGCACCGGGGAGCTGTTTTTT
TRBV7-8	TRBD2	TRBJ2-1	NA	CASSLPSSQREGLNEQFF	TGTGCCAGCAGCTTACCCAGTTCCCAGCGGGAGGGTTTAAATGAGCAGTTCTTC
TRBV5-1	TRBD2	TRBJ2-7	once	CASSLEAQRGAYEQYF	TGCGCCAGCAGCTTGGAAGCCCAGCGGGGGGCCTACGAGCAGTACTTC
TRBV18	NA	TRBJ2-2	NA	CASSPRGDTGELFF	TGTGCCAGCTCACCACGGGGTGACACCGGGGAGCTGTTTTTT
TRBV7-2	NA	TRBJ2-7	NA	CASARTGSSYEQYF	TGTGCCAGTGCAAGAACAGGAAGCTCCTACGAGCAGTACTTC
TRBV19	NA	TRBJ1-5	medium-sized	CASSIVTGNQPQHF	TGTGCCAGTAGTATAGTAACAGGGAATCAGCCCCAGCATTTT